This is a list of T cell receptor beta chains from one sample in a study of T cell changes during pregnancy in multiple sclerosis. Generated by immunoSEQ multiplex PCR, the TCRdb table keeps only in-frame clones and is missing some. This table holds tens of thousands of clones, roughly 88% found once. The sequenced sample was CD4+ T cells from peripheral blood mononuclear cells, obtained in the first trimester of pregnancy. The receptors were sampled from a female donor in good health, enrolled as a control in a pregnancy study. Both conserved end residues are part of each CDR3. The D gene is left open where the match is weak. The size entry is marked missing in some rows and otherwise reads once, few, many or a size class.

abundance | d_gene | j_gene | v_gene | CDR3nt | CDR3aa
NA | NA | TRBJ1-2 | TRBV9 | TGTGCCAGCAGCGATCCCAAAACGCAAGCAGACAGCCGCTATGGCTACACCTTC | CASSDPKTQADSRYGYTF
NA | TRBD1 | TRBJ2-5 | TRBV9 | TGTGCCAGCAGCGTGGGACAGGGGGCAGAGACCCAGTACTTC | CASSVGQGAETQYF
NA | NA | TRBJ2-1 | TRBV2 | TGTGCCAGCAGCTACGTCAATGAGCAGTTCTTC | CASSYVNEQFF
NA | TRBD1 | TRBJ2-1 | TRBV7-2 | TGTGCCAGCAGCCGACAGGGGGCGGGTGAGCAGTTCTTC | CASSRQGAGEQFF
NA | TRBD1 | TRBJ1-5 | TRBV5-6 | TGTGCCAGCAGCATGTGGGACAGGGGCTACAATCAGCCCCAGCATTTT | CASSMWDRGYNQPQHF
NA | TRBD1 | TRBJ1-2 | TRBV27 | TGTGCCAGCAGTTTAGAAGGATACCGGGACAGCCATGGCTACACCTTC | CASSLEGYRDSHGYTF
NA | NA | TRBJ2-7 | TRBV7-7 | TGTGCCAGCAGCTTAAGCGGCCGGCGGGGAATGAAGCAGTACTTC | CASSLSGRRGMKQYF
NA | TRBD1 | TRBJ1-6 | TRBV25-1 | TGTGCCAGCAGTGATATCAAGGGACAGCAGAAATCTCGACCCCTCCACTTT | CASSDIKGQQKSRPLHF
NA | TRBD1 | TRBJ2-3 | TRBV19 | TGTGCCAGTAGTATTAGGGGGCGCCAGGATACGCAGTATTTT | CASSIRGRQDTQYF
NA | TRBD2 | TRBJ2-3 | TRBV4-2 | TGTGCCAGCAGCCCCAGTGGGCTAGCGGGGTTGGGGGATACGCAGTATTTT | CASSPSGLAGLGDTQYF
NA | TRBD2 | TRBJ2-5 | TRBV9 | TGTGCCAGTGGAGCTGCGGGGGGGCCCCGGGAGACCCAGTACTTC | CASGAAGGPRETQYF
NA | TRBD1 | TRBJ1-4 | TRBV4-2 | TGTGCCAGCAGCCAGGTCCTTCGACAGGGAGATGAAAAACTGTTTTTT | CASSQVLRQGDEKLFF
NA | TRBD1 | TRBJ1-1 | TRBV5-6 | TGTGCCAGCAGCGCCGACAGGGTCCCACGACTGGATTTT | CASSADRVPRLDF
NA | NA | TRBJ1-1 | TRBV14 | TGTGCCAGCAGCCAAGCCAGGGCCACTGAAGCTTTCTTT | CASSQARATEAFF
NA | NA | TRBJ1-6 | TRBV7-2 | TGTGCCAGCAGCTTAGTCGGACTCGGAGGCGATTCACCCCTCCACTTT | CASSLVGLGGDSPLHF
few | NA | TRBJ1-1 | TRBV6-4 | TGTGCCAGCAGTGAGTACAGGAACACTGAAGCTTTCTTT | CASSEYRNTEAFF
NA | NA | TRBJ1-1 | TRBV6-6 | TGTGCCAGTAGGGAGGGCACTGAAGCTTTCTTT | CASREGTEAFF
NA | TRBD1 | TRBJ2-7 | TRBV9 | TGTGCCAGCAGCGTAGGGCCAGGGGGCACCTACGAGCAGTACTTC | CASSVGPGGTYEQYF
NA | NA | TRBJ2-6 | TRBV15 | TGTGCCACCAGCAGAGGGCTTGACAGCTCTGGGGCCAACGTCCTGACTTTC | CATSRGLDSSGANVLTF
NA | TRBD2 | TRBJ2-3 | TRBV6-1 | TGTGCCAGCTCGGGACTAATGAGCACAGATACGCAGTATTTT | CASSGLMSTDTQYF
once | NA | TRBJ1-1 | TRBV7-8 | TGTGCCAGCAGCTTTAACAAGAACACTGAAGCTTTCTTT | CASSFNKNTEAFF
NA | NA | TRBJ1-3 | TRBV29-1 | TGCAGCGTTGGCGAGGGAGTGGGAAACACCATATATTTT | CSVGEGVGNTIYF
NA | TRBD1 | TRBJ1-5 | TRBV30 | TGTGCCTGGCGGGACAGACGTCGGGTAGGTCAGCCCCAGCATTTT | CAWRDRRRVGQPQHF
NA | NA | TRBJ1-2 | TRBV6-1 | TGTGCCGCCGCGGAAATAGGCATGAGTAATGGCTACACCTTC | CAAAEIGMSNGYTF
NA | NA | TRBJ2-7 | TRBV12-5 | TGTGCTAGTGGTTTGGCAAGGAGGGGGCCGAGAGACTACGAGCAGTACTTC | CASGLARRGPRDYEQYF
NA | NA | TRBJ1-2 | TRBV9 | TGTGCCAGCACCCTGGGGGGGGAAAACTATGGCTACACCTTC | CASTLGGENYGYTF
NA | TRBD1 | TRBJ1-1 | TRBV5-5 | TGTGCCAGCAGCGGCTACAGGGGTGTGAACACTGAAGCTTTCTTT | CASSGYRGVNTEAFF